This TCR beta chain was recovered during a study of post-analysis software for immune sequencing data. Study as a whole: The disease courses covered relapsing-remitting, secondary progressive and progressive-relapsing multiple sclerosis. Study outcomes and limitations: With TRBV5-6, TRBV5-1 and TRBV20-1 included, about 5 TRBV segments were more frequent in patients than in controls. Significantly lower normalized Chao1 diversity was found in patients with multiple sclerosis relative to controls.

The CDR3 length is 17 residues. CDR1 and CDR2 from the germline V gene are SGHDT and YYEEEE. Trimming cost V 0 bases and J 1 base, with 16 bases left between them. Concerning this clonotype itself: Its target is unknown.

TCR beta cDNA libraries had unique molecular identifiers. Each batch of roughly 0.9 to 10 million T cells produced roughly 0.5 million cDNA molecules. Via MiXCR, TCRdb re-called the PCR reads, giving one row per CDR3 protein. The table lists hundreds of thousands of distinct CDR3 sequences, 53% of them singletons. Specimen: blood. This TCR was recovered from a girl under 18 with multiple sclerosis. V usage is TRBV5-6 and J usage is TRBJ1-1; TRBD1 might be the D (5 bases). The CDR3 DNA reads as TGTGCCAGCAGCTTGGGGGGACTTTGGGATTCGAACACTGAAGCTTTCTTT. Its protein product is CASSLGGLWDSNTEAFF.